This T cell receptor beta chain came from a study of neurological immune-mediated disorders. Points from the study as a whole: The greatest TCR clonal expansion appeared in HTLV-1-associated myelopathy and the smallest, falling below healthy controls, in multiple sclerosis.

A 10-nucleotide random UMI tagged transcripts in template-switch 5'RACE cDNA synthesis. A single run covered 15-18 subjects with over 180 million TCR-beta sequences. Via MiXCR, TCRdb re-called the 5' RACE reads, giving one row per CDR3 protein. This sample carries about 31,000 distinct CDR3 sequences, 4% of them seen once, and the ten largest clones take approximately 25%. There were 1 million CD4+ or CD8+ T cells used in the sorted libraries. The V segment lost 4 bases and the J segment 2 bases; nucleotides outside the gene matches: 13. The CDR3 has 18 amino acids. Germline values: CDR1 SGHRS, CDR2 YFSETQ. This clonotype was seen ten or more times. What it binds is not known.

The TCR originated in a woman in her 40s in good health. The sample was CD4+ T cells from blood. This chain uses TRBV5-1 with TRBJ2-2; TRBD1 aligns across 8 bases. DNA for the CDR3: TGCGCCAGCAGCCTTAGGACGGCCGGGACAGGTAACACCGGGGAGCTGTTTTTT. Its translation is CASSLRTAGTGNTGELFF.